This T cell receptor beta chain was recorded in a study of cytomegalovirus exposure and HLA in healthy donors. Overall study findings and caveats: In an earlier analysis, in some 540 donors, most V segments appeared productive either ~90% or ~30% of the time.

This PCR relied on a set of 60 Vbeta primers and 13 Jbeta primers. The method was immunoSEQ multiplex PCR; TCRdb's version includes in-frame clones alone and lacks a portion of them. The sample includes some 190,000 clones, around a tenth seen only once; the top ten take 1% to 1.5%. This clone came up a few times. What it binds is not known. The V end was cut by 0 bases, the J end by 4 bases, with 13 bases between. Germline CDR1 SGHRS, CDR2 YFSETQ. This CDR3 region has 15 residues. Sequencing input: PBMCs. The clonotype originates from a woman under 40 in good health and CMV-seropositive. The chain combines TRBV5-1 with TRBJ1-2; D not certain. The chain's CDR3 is CASSLGMVSSYGYTF. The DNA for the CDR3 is TGCGCCAGCAGCTTGGGTATGGTCTCCAGCTATGGCTACACCTTC.